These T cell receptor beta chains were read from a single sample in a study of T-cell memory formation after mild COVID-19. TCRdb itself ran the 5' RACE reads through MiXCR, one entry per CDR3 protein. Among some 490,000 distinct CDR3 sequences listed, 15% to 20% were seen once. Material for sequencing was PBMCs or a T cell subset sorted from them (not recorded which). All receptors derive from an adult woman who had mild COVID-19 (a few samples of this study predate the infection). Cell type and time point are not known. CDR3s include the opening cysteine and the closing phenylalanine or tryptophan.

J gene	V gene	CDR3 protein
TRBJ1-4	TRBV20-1	CSAQDGIRDEKLFF
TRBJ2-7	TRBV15	CATSREVSYEQYF
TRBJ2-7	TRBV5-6	CASSLAGESYEQYF
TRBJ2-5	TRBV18	CASSAQGYATQYF
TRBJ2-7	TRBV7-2	CASSPQPGIYEQYF
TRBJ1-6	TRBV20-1	CSAPDSLPYNSPLHF
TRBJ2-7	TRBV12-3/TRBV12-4	CASSPELAGSYEQYF
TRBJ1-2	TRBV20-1	CSVPGSGAQSVYGYTF
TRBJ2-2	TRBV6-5	CASSYGVAVVPGELFF
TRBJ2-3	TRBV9	CASSVGPTDTQYF
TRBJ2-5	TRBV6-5	CASAPAGASYQETQYF
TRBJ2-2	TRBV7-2	CASSSRGGRNTGELFF
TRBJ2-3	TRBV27	CASAGGTTDTQYF
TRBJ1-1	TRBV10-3	CAISETSGARVTEAFF
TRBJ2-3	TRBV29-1	CSVEGGSSADTQYF
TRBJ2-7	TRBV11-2	CASSFGTGGGEQYF
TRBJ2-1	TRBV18	CASSLQGTNEQFF
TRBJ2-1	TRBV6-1	CASRRDLGKFF
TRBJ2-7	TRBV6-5	CASRQGTSSYEQYF
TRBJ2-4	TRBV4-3	CASSRYYRGAKNIQYF
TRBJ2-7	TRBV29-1	CSVGTVPYEQYF